This TCR beta chain appears in the sequencing data of a study of CD8 T cells in ankylosing spondylitis. Points on this clonotype: As yet, its antigen is unknown.

General study results and limits: Disease-linked clones proved CD8+ and comparatively uncommon in peripheral blood. Ankylosing spondylitis blood appeared to carry a characteristic TCR beta motif of roughly 8 highly homologous variants.

TCRdb re-analysed the 5' RACE reads in MiXCR, keeping a single row per CDR3 protein. The sample has approximately 100,000 distinct CDR3 sequences, about 7.7% seen once. The germline V and J ends were trimmed by 4 bases and 0 bases, with 14 bases remaining between them. The CDR3 length is 16 residues. Per germline, CDR1 SGHRS and CDR2 YFSETQ. The sample comprised blood, either unsorted or a sorted T cell fraction (not recorded which). The chain uses TRBV5-1 and TRBJ2-4; D is perhaps TRBD1 or TRBD2 (5 bases each). The sequence was collected from a male donor with ankylosing spondylitis or in good health (not recorded which). The CDR3 is CASSPGRVLAKNIQYF. In nucleotides, the CDR3 is TGCGCCAGCAGCCCGGGGCGGGTGCTAGCCAAAAACATTCAGTACTTC.